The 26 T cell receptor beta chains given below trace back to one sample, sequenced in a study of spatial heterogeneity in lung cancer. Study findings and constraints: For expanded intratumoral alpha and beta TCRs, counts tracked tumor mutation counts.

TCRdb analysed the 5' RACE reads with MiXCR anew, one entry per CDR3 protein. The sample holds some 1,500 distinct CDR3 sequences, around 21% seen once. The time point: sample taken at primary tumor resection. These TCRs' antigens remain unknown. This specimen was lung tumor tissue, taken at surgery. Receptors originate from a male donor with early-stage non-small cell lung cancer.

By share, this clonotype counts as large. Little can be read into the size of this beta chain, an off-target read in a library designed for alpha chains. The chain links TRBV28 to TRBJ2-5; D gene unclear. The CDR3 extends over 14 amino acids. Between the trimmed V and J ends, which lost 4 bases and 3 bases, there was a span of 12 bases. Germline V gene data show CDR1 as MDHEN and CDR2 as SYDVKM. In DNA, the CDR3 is TGTGCCAGCAGTTCTCTGGGATTGGAAGAGACCCAGTACTTC. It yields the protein CASSSLGLEETQYF.

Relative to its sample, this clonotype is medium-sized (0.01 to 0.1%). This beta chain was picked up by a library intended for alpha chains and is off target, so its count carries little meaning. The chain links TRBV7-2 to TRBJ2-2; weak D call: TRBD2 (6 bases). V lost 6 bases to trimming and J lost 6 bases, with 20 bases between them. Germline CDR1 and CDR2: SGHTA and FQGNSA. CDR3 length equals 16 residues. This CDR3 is CASRSHGTYISGELFF. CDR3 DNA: TGTGCCAGCAGATCCCACGGGACTTATATATCCGGGGAGCTGTTTTTT. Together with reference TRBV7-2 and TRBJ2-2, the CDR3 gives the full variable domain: GAGVSQSPSNKVTEKGKDVELRCDPISGHTALYWYRQSLGQGLEFLIYFQGNSAPDKSGLPSDRFSAERTGGSVSTLTIQRTQQEDSAVYLCASRSHGTYISGELFFGEGSRLTVL.

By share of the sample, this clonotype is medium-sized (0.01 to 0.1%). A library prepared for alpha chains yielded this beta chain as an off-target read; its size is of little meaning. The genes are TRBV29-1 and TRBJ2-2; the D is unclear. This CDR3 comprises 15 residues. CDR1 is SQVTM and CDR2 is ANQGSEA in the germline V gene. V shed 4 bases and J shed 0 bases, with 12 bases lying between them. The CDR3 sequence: CSVVGQNSNTGELFF. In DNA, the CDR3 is TGCAGCGTTGTAGGGCAGAATTCGAACACCGGGGAGCTGTTTTTT.

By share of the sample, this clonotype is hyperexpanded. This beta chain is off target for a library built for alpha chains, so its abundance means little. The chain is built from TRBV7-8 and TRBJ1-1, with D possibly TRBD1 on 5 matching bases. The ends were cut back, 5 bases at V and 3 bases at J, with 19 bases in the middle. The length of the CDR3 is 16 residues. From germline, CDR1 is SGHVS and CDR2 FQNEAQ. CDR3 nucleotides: TGTGCCAGCAGCCAAACGGATACAGGATCTGACACTGAAGCTTTCTTT. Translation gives CASSQTDTGSDTEAFF.

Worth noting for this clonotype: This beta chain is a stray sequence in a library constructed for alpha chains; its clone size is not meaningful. CDR3 in amino acids: CSARGIFSYNEQFF. The CDR3 DNA reads as TGCAGTGCCCGAGGTATATTCTCCTACAATGAGCAGTTCTTC. The V gene is TRBV20-1, the J gene TRBJ2-1; D is uncertain. This CDR3 region has 14 residues. Germline assignment: CDR1 DFQATT and CDR2 SNEGSKA (reference sequence). Trimming removed 6 bases at V and 0 bases at J, with 12 bases between.

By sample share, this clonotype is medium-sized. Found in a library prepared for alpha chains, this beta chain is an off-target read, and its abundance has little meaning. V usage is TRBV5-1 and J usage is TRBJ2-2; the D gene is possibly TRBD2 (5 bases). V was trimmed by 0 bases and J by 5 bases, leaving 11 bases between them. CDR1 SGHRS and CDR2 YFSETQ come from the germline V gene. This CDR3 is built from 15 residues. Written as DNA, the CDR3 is TGCGCCAGCAGCTTGGGGCTATCGGGGACCGGGGAGCTGTTTTTT. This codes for CASSLGLSGTGELFF.

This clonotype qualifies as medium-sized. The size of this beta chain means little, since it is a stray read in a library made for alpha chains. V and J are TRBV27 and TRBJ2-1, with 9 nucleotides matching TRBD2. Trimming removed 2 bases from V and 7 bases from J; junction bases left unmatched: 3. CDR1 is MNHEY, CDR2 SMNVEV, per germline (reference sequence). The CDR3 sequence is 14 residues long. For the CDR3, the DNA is TGTGCCAGCAGTTTACTAGCGGGATCAAATGAGCAGTTCTTC. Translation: CASSLLAGSNEQFF.

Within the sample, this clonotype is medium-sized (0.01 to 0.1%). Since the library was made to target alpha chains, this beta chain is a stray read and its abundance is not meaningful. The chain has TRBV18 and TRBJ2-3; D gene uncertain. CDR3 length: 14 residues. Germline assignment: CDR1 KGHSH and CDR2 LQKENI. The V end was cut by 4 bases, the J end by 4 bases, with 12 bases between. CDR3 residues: CASSLGRAPDTQYF. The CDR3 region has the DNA TGTGCCAGCTCACTAGGAAGAGCCCCAGATACGCAGTATTTT.

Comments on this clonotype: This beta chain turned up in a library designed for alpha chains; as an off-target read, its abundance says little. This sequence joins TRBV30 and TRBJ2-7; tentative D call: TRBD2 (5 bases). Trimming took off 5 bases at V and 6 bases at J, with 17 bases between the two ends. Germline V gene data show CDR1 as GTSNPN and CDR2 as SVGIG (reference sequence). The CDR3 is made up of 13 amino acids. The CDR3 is CAWSGLGRGEQYF. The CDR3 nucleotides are TGTGCCTGGTCCGGACTGGGAAGAGGCGAGCAGTACTTC. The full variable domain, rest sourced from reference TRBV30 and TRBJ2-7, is SQTIHQWPATLVQPVGSPLSLECTVEGTSNPNLYWYRQAAGRGLQLLFYSVGIGQISSEVPQNLSASRPQDRQFILSSKKLLLSDSGFYLCAWSGLGRGEQYFGPGTRLTVT.

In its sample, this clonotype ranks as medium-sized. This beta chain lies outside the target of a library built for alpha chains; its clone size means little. CDR3 DNA: TGTGCCAGTAGTGATGGCGGGTGGAGCAATCAGCCCCAGCATTTT. Its protein is CASSDGGWSNQPQHF. The V and J genes are TRBV19 and TRBJ1-5, with D uncertain. The germline V gene has CDR1 LNHDA and CDR2 SQIVND (reference sequence). This CDR3 is 15 amino acids long. Trimming removed 5 bases at V and 1 base at J, with 12 bases between.

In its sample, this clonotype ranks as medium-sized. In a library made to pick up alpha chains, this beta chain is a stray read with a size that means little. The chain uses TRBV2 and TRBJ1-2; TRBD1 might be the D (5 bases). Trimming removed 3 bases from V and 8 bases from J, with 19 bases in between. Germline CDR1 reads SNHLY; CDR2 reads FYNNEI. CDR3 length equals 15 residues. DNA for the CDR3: TGTGCCAGCAGTGACATGGGGCAGTTTCATGGAGGCTACACCTTC. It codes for CASSDMGQFHGGYTF.

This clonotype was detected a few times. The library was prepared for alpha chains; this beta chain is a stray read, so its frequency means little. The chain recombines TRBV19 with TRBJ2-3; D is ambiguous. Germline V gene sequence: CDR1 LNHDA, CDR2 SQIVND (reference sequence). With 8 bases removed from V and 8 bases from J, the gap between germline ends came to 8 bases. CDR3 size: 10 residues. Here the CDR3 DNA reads TGTGCCAGTGGCGTGGGTACGCAGTATTTT. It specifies CASGVGTQYF.

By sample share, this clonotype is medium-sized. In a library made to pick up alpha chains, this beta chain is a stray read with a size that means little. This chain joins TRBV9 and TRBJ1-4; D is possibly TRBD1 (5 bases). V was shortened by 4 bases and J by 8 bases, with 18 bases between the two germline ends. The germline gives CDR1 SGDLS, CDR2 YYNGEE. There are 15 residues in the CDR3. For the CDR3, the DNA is TGTGCCAGCAGCCCAGGTCAAGGGGCGGTAGAAAAACTGTTTTTT. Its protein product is CASSPGQGAVEKLFF.

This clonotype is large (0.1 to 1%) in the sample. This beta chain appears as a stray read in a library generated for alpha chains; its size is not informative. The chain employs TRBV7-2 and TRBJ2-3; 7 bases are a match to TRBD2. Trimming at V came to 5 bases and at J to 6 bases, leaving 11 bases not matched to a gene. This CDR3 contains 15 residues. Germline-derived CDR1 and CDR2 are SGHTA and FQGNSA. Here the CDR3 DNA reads TGTGCCAGCAGCAGCGGGGCCCTCCAGAGGGATACGCAGTATTTT. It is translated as CASSSGALQRDTQYF.

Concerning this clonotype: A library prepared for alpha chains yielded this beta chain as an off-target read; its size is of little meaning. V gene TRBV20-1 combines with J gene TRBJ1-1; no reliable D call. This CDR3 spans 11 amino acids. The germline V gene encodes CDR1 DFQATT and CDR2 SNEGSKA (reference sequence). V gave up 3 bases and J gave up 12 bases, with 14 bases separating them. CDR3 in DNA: TGCAGTGCTAGCCGGGGTACACGGTCTTTCTTT. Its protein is CSASRGTRSFF.

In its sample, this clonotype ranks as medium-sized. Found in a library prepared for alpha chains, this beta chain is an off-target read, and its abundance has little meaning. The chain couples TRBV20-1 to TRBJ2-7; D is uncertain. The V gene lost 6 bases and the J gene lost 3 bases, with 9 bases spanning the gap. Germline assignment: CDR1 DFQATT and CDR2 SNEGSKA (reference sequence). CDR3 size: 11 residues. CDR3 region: CSAKEVYEQYF. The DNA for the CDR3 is TGCAGTGCCAAGGAAGTCTACGAGCAGTACTTC.

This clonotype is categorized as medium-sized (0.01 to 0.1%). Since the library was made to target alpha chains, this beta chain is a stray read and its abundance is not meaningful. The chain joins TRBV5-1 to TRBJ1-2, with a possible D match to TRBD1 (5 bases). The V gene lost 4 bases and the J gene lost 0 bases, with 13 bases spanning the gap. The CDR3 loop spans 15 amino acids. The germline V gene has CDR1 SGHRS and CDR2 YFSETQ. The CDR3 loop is CASSLGDSPNYGYTF. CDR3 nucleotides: TGCGCCAGCAGCCTGGGAGACAGCCCTAACTATGGCTACACCTTC.

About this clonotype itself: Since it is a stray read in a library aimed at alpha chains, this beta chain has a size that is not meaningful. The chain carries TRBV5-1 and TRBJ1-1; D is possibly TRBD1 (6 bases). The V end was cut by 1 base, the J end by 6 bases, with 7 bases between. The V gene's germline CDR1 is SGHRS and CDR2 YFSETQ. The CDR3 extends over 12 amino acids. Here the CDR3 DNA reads TGCGCCAGCAGCTTGCCAGGGGCTGAAGCTTTCTTT. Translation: CASSLPGAEAFF.

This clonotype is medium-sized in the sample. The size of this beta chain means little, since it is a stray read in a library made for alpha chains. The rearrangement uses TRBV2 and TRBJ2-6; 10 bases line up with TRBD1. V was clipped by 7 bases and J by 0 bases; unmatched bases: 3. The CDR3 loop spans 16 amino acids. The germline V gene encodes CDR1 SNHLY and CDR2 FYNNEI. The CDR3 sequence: CASIGTGASGANVLTF. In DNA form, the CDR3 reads TGTGCCAGCATAGGGACAGGGGCCTCTGGGGCCAACGTCCTGACTTTC.

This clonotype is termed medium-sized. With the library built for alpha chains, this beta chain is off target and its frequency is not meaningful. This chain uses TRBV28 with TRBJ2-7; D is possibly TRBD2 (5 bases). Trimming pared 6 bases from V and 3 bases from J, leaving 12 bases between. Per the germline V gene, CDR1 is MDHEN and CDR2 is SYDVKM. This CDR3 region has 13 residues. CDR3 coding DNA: TGTGCCAGCAGCTGGGGAGCCGGCTACGAGCAGTACTTC. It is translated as CASSWGAGYEQYF.

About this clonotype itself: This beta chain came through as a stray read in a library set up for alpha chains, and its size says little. The CDR3 DNA follows: TGTGCCAGCAAGTTTACCGGCGCACACAATGAGCAGTTCTTC. Its protein product is CASKFTGAHNEQFF. This chain uses TRBV11-3 with TRBJ2-1; D gene uncertain. Germline V gene lookup returns CDR1 SGHNT and CDR2 YENEEA. CDR3 length: 14 amino acids. Trimming removed 7 bases at V and 5 bases at J, with 15 bases between. Full variable domain (rest looked up from reference TRBV11-3 and TRBJ2-1): EAGVVQSPRYKIIEKKQPVAFWCNPISGHNTLYWYLQNLGQGPELLIRYENEEAVDDSQLPKDRFSAERLKGVDSTLKIQPAELGDSAVYLCASKFTGAHNEQFFGPGTRLTVL.

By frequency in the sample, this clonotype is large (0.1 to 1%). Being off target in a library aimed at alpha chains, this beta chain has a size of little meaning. The CDR3 DNA follows: TGTGCCAGCAGCTTTAATACGGGGGGAGATACGCAGTATTTT. Amino acid sequence: CASSFNTGGDTQYF. The J gene is TRBJ2-3, the V gene TRBV7-8, with 7 bases identical to TRBD2. The CDR3 runs 14 residues. Germline lookup yields CDR1 SGHVS and CDR2 FQNEAQ. The V segment lost 3 bases and the J segment 5 bases; nucleotides outside the gene matches: 5.

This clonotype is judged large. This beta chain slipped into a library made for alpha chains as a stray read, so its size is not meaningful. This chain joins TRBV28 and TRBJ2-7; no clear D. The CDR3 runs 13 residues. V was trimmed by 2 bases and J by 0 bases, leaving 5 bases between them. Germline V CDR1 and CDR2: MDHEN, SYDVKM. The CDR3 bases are TGTGCCAGCAGTTTAAGCGTCTCCTACGAGCAGTACTTC. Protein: CASSLSVSYEQYF.

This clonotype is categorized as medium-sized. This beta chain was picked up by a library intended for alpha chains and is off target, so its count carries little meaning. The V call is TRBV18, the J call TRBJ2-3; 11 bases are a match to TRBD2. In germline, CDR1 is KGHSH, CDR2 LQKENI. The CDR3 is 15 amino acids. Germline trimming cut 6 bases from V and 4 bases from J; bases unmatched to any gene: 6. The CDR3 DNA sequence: TGTGCCAGCTCCCTACGGGGACTAGCGGCAGATACGCAGTATTTT. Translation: CASSLRGLAADTQYF.

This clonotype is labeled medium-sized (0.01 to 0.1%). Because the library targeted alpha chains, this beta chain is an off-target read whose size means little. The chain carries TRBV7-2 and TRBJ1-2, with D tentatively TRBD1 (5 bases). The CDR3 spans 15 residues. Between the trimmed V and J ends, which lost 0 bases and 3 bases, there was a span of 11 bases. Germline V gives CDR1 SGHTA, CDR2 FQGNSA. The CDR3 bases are TGTGCCAGCAGCTTAGCGTCTGACAGTTACTATGGCTACACCTTC. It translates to CASSLASDSYYGYTF.

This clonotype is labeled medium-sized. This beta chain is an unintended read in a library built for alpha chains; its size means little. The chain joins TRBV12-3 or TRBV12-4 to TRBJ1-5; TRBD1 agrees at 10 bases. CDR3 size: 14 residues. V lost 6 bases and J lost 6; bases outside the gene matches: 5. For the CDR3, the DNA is TGTGCCAGCAGGACAGGGGGCGAAGTTCAGCCCCAGCATTTT. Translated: CASRTGGEVQPQHF.